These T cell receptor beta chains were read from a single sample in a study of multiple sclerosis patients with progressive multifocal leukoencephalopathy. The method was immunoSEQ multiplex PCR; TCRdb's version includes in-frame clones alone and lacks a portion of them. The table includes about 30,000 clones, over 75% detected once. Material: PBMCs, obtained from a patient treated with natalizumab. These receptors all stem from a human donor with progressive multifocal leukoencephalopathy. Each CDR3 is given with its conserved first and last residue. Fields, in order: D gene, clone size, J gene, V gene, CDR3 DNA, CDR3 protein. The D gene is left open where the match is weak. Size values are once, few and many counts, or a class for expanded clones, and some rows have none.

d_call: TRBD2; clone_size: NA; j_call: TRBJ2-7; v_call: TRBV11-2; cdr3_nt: TGTGCCAGCAGCTTAAAGCCCGGGACTAGCGGATACGAGCAGTACTTC; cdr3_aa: CASSLKPGTSGYEQYF
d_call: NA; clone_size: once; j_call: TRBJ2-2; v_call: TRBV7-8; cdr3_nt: TGTGCCAGCTCCAGGATAACAACGAACACCGGGGAGCTGTTTTTT; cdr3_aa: CASSRITTNTGELFF
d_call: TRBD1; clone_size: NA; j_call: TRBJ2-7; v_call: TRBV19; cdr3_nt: TGTGCCAGTGGTCGGACAGGGTCCTACGAGCAGTACTTC; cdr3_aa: CASGRTGSYEQYF
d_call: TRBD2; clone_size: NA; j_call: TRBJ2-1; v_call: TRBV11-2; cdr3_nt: TGTGCCAGCAGCTTTCGAGGACTAGGGCCCAATGAGCAGTTCTTC; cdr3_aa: CASSFRGLGPNEQFF
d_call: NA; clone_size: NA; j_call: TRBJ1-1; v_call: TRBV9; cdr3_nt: TGTGCCAGCAGCCAGGGACTGAACACTGAAGCTTTCTTT; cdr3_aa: CASSQGLNTEAFF
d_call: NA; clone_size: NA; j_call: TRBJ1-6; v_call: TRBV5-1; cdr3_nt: TGCGCCAGCAGCTTAGAATTGGGCAGCAGCGGTTCACCCCTCCACTTT; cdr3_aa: CASSLELGSSGSPLHF
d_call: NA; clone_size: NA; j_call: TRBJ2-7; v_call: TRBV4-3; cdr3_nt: TGCGCCAGCAGCCAGACTCCCCTATATCTCGAGCAGTACTTC; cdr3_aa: CASSQTPLYLEQYF
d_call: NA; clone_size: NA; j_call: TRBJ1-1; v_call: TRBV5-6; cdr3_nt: TGTGCCAGCGGGGCCCGTGCGGTCACTGAAGCTTTCTTT; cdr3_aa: CASGARAVTEAFF
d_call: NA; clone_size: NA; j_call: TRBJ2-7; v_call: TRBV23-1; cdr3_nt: TGCGCCAGCAGGAGACACCGGGACGAGGTACCCGAGCAGTACTTC; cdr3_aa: CASRRHRDEVPEQYF
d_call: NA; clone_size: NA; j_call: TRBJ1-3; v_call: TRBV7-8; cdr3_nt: TGTGCCAGCAGCTTACGACAGGAGGTGAACACCATATATTTT; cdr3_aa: CASSLRQEVNTIYF
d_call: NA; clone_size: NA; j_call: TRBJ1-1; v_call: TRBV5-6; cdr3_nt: TGTGCCAGCAGCTTGGGGGTGAACACTGAGGCTTTCTTT; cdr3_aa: CASSLGVNTEAFF
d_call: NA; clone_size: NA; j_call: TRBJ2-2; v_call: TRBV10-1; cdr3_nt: TGCGCCAGCCAGGCCACTTTGGGCACCGGGGAGCTGTTTTTT; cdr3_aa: CASQATLGTGELFF
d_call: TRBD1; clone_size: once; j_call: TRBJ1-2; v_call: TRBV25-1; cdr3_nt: TGTGCCAGCAGCCGGGACAGTGAAGACTATGGCTACACCTTC; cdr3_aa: CASSRDSEDYGYTF
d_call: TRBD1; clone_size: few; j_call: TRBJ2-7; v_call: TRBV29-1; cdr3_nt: TGCAGCGTTATCGAACAGGGGGCAGCGGAGCAGTACTTC; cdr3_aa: CSVIEQGAAEQYF
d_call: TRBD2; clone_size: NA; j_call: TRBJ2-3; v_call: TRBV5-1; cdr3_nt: TGCGCCAGCCGCTTAGAAGCGGGAGGCACCACAGATACGCAGTATTTT; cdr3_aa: CASRLEAGGTTDTQYF
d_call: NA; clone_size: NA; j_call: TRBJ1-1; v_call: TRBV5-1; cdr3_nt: TGCGCCAGCAGTCCGGGAGTGAACACTGAAGCTTTCTTT; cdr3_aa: CASSPGVNTEAFF
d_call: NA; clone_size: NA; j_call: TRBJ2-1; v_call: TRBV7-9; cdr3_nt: TGTGCCAGCAGCTTAGTCCAGCAACGGGAGCAGTTCTTC; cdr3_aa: CASSLVQQREQFF
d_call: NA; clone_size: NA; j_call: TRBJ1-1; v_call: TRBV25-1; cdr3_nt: TGTGCCAGCAGTGTGGGGCTGCAGAACACTGAAGCTTTCTTT; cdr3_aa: CASSVGLQNTEAFF
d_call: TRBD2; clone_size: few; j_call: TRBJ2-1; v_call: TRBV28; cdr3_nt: TGTGCCAGCAGCAGGAGCGGGAGTTCTGATGAGCAGTTCTTC; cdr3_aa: CASSRSGSSDEQFF
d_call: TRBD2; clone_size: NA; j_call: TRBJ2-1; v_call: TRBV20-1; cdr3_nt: TGCAGTGCTCTTAGCGGGAATGAGCAGTTCTTC; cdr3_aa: CSALSGNEQFF
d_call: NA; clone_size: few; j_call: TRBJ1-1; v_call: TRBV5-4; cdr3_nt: TGTGCCAGCAGTCCAAAGGGGGGAGTCCCTGAAGCTTTCTTT; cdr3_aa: CASSPKGGVPEAFF
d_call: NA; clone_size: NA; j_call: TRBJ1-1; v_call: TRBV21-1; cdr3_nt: TGTGCCAGCAGCACCTTAGGGGGAGAGAACACTGAAGCTTTCTTT; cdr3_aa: CASSTLGGENTEAFF
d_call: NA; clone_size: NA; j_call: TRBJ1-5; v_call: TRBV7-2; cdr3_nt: TGTGCCAGCAGCTTACGCGGGGACCTGGGGCAGCCCCAGCATTTT; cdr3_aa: CASSLRGDLGQPQHF
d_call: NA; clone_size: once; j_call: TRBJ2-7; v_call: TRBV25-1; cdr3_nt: TGTGCCAGCAGAAGCTCAGCGTACTCCTACGAGCAGTACTTC; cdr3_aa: CASRSSAYSYEQYF
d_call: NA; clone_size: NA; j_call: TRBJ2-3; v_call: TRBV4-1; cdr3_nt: TGCGCCAGCAGCCCTTACGCGGAGGGTTACACAGATACGCAGTATTTT; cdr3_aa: CASSPYAEGYTDTQYF
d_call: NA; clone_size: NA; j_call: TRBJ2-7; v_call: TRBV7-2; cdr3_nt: TGTGCCAGCAGCTTGCTGAGCGAGCAGTACTTC; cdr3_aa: CASSLLSEQYF
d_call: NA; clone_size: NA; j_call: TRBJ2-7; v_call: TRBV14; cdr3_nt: TGTGCCAGCAGCCAAGGACTCCCAGGTCCCTACGAGCAGTACTTC; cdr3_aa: CASSQGLPGPYEQYF
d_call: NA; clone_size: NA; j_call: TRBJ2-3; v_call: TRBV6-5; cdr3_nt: TGTGCCAGCAGTTCCCACACAGATACGCAGTATTTT; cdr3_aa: CASSSHTDTQYF
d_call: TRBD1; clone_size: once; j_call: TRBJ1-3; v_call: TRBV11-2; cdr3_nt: TGTGCCAGCGGCAGGCAGGGGGTTCCTGGAAACACCATATATTTT; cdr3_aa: CASGRQGVPGNTIYF
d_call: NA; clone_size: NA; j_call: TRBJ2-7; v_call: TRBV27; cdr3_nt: TGTGCCAGCAGTTTTACCGGGACTTCCTACGAGCAGTACTTC; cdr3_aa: CASSFTGTSYEQYF
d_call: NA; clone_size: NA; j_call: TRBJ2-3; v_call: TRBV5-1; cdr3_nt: TGCGCCAGCAGCTTGGAGATACAGGGCGATACGCAGTATTTT; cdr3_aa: CASSLEIQGDTQYF
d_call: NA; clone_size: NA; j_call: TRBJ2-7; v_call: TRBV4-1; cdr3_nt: TGCGCCAGCAGCCAAGATCTTTCGGCAGGGGCATACTACGAGCAGTACTTC; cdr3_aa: CASSQDLSAGAYYEQYF
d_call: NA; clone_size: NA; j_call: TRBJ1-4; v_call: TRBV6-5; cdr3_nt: TGTGCCAGCAGTCCCTGGACCGCCGATTACGAAAAACTGTTTTTT; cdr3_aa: CASSPWTADYEKLFF
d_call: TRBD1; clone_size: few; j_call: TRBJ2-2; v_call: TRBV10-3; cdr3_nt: TGTGCCATCAGTGAGTCAGGGGGCAGGGCCGGGGAGCTGTTTTTT; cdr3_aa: CAISESGGRAGELFF
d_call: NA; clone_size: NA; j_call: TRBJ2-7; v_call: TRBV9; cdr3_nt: TGTGCTAGCAGCGTAGAAGGCTCCTCCTTGGGCTACGAGCAGTACTTC; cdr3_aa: CASSVEGSSLGYEQYF
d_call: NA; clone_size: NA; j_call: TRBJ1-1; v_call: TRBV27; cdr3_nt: TGTGCCAGCAGTTTCGGCGGTGACACTGAAGCTTTCTTT; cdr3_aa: CASSFGGDTEAFF
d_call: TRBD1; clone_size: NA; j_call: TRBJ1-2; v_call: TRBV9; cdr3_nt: TGTGCCAGCAGCGTAGGGGGACAGGGCTTTGGCTACACCTTC; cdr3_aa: CASSVGGQGFGYTF
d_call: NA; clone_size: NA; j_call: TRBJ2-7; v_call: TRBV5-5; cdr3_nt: TGTGCCAGCAGCTTAGGGGGGCACGAGCAGTACTTC; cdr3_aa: CASSLGGHEQYF
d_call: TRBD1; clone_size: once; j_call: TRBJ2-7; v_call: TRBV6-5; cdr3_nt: TGTGCCAGCAACCCGGGACAGGGAGGCTCCTACGAGCAGTACTTC; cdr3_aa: CASNPGQGGSYEQYF
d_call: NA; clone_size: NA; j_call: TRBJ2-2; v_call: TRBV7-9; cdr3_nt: TGTGCCACGACCGGGGAGCTGTTTTTT; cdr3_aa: CATTGELFF
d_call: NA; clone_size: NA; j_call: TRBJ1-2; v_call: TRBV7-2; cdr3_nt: TGTGCCAGCAGCCCAAGGGGGGGGACGTATGGCTACACCTTC; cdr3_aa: CASSPRGGTYGYTF
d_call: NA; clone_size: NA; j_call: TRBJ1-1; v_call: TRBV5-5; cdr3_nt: TGTGCCAGCAGCACCACGACAGTTCCCCCAATTGGCACTGAAGCTTTCTTT; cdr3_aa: CASSTTTVPPIGTEAFF
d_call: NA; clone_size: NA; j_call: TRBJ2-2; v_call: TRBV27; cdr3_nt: TGTGCCAGCGGGTATAAGTCCGGGAGTTGGGGCCGCGGGGAGCTGTTTTTT; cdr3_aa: CASGYKSGSWGRGELFF
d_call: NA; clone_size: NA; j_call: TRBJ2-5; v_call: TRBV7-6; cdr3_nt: TGTGCCAGCAGCTCAGAGCGGGTAGAGACCCAGTACTTC; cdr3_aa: CASSSERVETQYF
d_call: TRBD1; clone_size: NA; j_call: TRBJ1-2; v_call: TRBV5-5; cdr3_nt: TGTGCCAGCAGCACCTTTGTGGGAGGACAGGGGGCGCGTGGCTACACCTTC; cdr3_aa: CASSTFVGGQGARGYTF
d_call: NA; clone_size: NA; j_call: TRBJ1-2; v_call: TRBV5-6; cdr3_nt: TGTGCCAGCAGCACGACTGGTGGCTACACCTTC; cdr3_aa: CASSTTGGYTF
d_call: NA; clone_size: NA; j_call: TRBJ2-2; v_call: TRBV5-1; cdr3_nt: TGCGCCAGCAGCTACTTCGGGACACCGAACACCGGGGAGCTGTTTTTT; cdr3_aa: CASSYFGTPNTGELFF
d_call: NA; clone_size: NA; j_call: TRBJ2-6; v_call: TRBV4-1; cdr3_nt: TGCGCCAGCAGCCCCCCTGGGTCTGGGGCCAACGTCCTGACTTTC; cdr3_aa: CASSPPGSGANVLTF
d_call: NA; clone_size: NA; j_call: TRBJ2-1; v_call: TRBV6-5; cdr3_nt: TGTGCCAGCAGTTACTCGATGGGGGTCTACAATGAGCAGTTCTTC; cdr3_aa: CASSYSMGVYNEQFF
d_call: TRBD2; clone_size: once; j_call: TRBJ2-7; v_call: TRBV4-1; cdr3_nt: TGCGCCAGCAGCCAAGTTTTAGCGGGAGGTTACGAGCAGTACTTC; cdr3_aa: CASSQVLAGGYEQYF
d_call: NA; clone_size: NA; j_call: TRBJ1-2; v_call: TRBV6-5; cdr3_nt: TGTGCCAGCAGTTCCCATCCAGGGGTATTTGGCTACACCTTC; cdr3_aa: CASSSHPGVFGYTF
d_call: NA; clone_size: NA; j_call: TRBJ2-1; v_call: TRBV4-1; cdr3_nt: TGCGCCAGCAGCCAGGATCAGTTCGGCGGATACAATGAGCAGTTCTTC; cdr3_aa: CASSQDQFGGYNEQFF
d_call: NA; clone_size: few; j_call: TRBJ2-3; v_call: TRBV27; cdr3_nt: TGTGCCAGCAGTTTCGGGCGGTCTAGCACAGATACGCAGTATTTT; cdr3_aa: CASSFGRSSTDTQYF
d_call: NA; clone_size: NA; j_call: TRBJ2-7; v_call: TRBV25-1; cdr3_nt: TGTGCCAGCAGTGAGTCGGCAGGGCAGGACGAGCAGTACTTC; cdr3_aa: CASSESAGQDEQYF
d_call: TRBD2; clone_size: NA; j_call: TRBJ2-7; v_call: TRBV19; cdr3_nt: TGTGCCAGTAGTGGACTGGGAGCGGGAGGCTCCTACGAGCAGTACTTC; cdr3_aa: CASSGLGAGGSYEQYF
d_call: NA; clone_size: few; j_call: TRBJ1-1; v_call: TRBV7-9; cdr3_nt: TGTGCCAGCAGCCAACTGAACACTGAAGCTTTCTTT; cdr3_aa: CASSQLNTEAFF
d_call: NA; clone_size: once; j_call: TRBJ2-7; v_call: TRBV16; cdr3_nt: TGTGCCAGCAGCCAAATGCCCTACGAGCAGTACTTC; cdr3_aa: CASSQMPYEQYF